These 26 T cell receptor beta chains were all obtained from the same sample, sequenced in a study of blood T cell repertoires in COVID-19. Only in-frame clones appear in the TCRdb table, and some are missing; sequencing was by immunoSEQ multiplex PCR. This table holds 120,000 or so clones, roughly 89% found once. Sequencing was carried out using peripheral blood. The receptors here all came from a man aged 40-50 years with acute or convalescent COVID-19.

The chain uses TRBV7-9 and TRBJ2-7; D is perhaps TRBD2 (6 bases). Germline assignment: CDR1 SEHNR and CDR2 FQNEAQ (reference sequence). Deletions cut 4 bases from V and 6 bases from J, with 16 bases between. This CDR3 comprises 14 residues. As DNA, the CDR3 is TGTGCCAGCAGCTCCGGGGGTACGGGAGCCGAGCAGTACTTC. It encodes CASSSGGTGAEQYF.

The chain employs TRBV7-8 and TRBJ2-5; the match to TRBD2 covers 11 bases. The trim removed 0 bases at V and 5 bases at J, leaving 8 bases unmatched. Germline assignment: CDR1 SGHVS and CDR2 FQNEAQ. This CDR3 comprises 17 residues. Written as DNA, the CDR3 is TGTGCCAGCAGCTTAGCGCCTAGCGGGGGGATCCGGGAGACCCAGTACTTC. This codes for CASSLAPSGGIRETQYF.

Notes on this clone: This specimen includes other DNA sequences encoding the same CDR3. This CDR3 is CASSPGREQFF. CDR3 in DNA: TGTGCCAGCTCACCGGGGCGTGAGCAGTTCTTC. This sequence joins TRBV18 and TRBJ2-1; TRBD1 might be the D (5 bases). The germline V and J ends were trimmed by 3 bases and 9 bases, with 6 bases remaining between them. Germline CDR1 is KGHSH and CDR2 is LQKENI. The CDR3 spans 11 residues.

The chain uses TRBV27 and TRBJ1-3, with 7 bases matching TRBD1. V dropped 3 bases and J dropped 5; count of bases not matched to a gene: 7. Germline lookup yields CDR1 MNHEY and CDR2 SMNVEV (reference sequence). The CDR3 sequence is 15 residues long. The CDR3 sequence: CASSLAGGNRNTIYF. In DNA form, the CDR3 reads TGTGCCAGCAGTTTGGCAGGGGGGAATAGAAACACCATATATTTT.

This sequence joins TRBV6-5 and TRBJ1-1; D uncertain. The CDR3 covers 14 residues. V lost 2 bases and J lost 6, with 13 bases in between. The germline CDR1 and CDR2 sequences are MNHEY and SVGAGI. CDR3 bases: TGTGCCAGCAGTTACGAGTGGCCGGAGGCTGAAGCTTTCTTT. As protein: CASSYEWPEAEAFF.

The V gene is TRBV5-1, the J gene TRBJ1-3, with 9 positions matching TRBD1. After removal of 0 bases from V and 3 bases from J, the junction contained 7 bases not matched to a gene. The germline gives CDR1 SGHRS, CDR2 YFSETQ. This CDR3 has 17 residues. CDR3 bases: TGCGCCAGCAGCTTGGGGACAGGGGTTCTGCGTGGAAACACCATATATTTT. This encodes CASSLGTGVLRGNTIYF.

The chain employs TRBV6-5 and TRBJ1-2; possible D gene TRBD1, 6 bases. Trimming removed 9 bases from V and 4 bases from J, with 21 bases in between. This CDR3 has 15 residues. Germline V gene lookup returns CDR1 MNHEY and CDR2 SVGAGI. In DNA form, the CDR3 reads TGTGCCAGTGGCCGGGGGGCACAGGGATTCTATGGCTACACCTTC. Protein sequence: CASGRGAQGFYGYTF.

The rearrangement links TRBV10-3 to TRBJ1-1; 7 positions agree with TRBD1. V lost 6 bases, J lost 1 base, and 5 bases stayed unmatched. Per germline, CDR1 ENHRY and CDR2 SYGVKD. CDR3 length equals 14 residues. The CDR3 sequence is CAIRRGRENTEAFF. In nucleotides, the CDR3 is TGTGCCATCAGAAGGGGGCGGGAGAACACTGAAGCTTTCTTT.

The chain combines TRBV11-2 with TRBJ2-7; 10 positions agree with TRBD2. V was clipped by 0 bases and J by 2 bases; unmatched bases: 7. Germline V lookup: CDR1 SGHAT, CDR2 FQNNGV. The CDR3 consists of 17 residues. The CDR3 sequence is CASSLDLSSGGPYEQYF. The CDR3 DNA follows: TGTGCCAGCAGCTTAGATCTCAGTAGCGGGGGGCCCTACGAGCAGTACTTC.

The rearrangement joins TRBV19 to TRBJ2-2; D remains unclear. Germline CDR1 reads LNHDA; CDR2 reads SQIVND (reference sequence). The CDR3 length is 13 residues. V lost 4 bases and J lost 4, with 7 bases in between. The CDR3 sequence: CASSRDGTGELFF. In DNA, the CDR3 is TGTGCCAGTAGTAGAGACGGCACCGGGGAGCTGTTTTTT. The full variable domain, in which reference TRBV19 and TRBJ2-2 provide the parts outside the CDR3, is DGGITQSPKYLFRKEGQNVTLSCEQNLNHDAMYWYRQDPGQGLRLIYYSQIVNDFQKGDIAEGYSVSREKKESFPLTVTSAQKNPTAFYLCASSRDGTGELFFGEGSRLTVL.

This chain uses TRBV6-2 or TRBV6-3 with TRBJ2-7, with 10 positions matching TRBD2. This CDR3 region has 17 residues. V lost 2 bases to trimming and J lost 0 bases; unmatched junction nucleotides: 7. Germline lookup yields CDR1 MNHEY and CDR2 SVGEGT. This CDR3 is CASSYTPRTSGSYEQYF. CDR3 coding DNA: TGTGCCAGCAGTTACACACCGAGGACTAGCGGCTCCTACGAGCAGTACTTC.

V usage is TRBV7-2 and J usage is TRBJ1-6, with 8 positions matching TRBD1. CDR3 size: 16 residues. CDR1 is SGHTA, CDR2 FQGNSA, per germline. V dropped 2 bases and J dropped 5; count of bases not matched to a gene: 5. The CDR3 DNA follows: TGTGCCAGCAGCTTAATCCAGGGGGCGGATAATTCACCCCTCCACTTT. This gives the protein CASSLIQGADNSPLHF.

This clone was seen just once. In DNA form, the CDR3 reads TGTGCCAGCAGCTTAGTTGGGACTAGCGGGTACAATGAGCAGTTCTTC. This gives the protein CASSLVGTSGYNEQFF. The V and J genes are TRBV7-8 and TRBJ2-1; 12 bases line up with TRBD2. The CDR3 contains 16 residues. The germline CDR1 and CDR2 sequences are SGHVS and FQNEAQ. V shed 1 base, J shed 4 bases, and the junction held 2 bases outside the gene matches.

CDR3 in amino acids: CASSFRTGDGYTF. The CDR3 DNA follows: TGCGCCAGCAGCTTTCGGACAGGCGATGGCTACACCTTC. This chain connects TRBV5-1 to TRBJ1-2; TRBD1 agrees at 7 bases. J lost 6 bases, V lost 2 bases, and 4 bases had no gene match. The CDR3 extends over 13 amino acids. CDR1 is SGHRS, CDR2 YFSETQ, per germline.

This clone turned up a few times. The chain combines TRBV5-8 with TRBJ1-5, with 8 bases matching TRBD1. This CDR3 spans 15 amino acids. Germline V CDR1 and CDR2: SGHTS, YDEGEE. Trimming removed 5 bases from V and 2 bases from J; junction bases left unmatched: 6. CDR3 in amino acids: CASRGGQARNQPQHF. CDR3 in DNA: TGTGCCAGCAGGGGGGGACAGGCGCGCAATCAGCCCCAGCATTTT.

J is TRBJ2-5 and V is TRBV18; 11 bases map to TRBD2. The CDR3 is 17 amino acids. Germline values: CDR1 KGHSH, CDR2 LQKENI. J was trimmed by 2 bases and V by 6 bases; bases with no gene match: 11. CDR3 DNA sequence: TGTGCCAGCTCGCTCAACACCGGGACTAGCGGACAAGAGACCCAGTACTTC. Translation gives CASSLNTGTSGQETQYF.

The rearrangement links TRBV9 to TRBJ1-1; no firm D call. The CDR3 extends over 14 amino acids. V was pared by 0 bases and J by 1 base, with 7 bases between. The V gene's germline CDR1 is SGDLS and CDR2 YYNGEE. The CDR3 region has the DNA TGTGCCAGCAGCGTAGTCGCAGGGAACACTGAAGCTTTCTTT. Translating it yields CASSVVAGNTEAFF.

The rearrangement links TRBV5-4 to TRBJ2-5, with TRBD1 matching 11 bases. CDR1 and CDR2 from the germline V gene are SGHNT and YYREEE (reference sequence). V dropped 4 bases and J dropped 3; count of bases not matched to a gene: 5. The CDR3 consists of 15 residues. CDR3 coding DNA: TGTGCCAGCAGCCGATGGACAGGGGGCGAAGAGACCCAGTACTTC. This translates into CASSRWTGGEETQYF.

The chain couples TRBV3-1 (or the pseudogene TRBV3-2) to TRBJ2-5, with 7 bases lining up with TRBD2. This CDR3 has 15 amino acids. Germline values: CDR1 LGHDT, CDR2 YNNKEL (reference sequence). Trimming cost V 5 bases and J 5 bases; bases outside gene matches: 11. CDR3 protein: CASSYAGVSRETQYF. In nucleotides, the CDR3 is TGTGCCAGCAGCTACGCGGGAGTCTCGCGGGAGACCCAGTACTTC.

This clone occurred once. The CDR3 sequence is CASSLRQLSNQPQHF. In DNA, the CDR3 is TGTGCCAGCAGCTTGCGACAGCTTAGCAATCAGCCCCAGCATTTT. J is TRBJ1-5 and V is TRBV5-6; D may be TRBD1 (5 bases). There are 15 residues in the CDR3. The V and J ends lost 1 base and 0 bases respectively, with 8 bases between them. CDR1 and CDR2 (germline): SGHDT, YYEEEE.

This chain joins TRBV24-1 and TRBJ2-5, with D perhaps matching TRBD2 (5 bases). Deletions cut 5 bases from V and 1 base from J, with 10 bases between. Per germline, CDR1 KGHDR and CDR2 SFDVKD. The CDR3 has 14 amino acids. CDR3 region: CATSVNGVQETQYF. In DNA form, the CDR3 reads TGTGCCACCAGTGTCAACGGGGTCCAAGAGACCCAGTACTTC.

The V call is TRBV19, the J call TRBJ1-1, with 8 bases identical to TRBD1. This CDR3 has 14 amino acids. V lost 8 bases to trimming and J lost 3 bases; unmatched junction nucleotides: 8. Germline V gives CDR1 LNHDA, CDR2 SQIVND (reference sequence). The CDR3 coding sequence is TGTGCCAGTCTTCGGACAGGGTGGGACACTGAAGCTTTCTTT. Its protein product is CASLRTGWDTEAFF.

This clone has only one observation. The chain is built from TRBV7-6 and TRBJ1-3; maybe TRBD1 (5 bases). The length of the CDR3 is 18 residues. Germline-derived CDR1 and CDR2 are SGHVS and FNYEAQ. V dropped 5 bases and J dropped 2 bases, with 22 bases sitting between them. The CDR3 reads CASSPQPEGRIAGNTIYF. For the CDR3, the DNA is TGTGCCAGCAGCCCTCAGCCGGAGGGGCGGATTGCTGGAAACACCATATATTTT.

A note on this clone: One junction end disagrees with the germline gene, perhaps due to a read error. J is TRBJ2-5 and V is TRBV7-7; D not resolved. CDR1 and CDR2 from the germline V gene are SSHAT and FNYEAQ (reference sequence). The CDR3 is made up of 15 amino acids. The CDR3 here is CASSSHYPPQETQYF. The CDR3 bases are TGTGCTAGCAGCTCACATTACCCCCCTCAGGAGACCCAGTACTTC. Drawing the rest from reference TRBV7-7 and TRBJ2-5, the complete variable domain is GAGVSQSPRYKVTKRGQDVTLRCDPISSHATLYWYQQALGQGPEFLTYFNYEAQPDKSGLPSDRFSAERPEGSISTLTIQRTEQRDSAMYRCASSSHYPPQETQYFGPGTRLLVL.

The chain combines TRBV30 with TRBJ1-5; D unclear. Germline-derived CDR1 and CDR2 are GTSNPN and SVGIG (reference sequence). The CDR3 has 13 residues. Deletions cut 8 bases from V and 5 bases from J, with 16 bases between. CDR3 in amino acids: CASGLGKYQPQHF. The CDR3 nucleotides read TGTGCCAGCGGGTTGGGGAAATATCAGCCCCAGCATTTT.

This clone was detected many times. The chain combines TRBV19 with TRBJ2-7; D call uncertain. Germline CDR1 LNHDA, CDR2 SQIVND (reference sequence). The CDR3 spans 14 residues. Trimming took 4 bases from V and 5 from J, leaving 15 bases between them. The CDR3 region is CASSNFTTSDEQYF. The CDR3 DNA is TGTGCCAGTAGTAATTTTACCACGTCGGACGAGCAGTACTTC.